The 15 T cell receptor beta chains listed next were all sequenced from one sample in a study of T cell responses to AZD1222 COVID-19 vaccine. The repertoire was sequenced with immunoSEQ multiplex PCR; TCRdb's copy has only in-frame clones and lacks some. Of under 200,000 clones listed, roughly nine tenths are singletons. This material consisted of peripheral blood, taken on day 0 of AZD1222 vaccination. The source is an adult in good health.

This chain links TRBV18 with TRBJ1-1; D is unclear. CDR3 length: 14 residues. The germline gives CDR1 KGHSH, CDR2 LQKENI. Trimming shortened V by 2 bases and J by 0 bases, and 7 bases separated the two germline ends. Here the CDR3 DNA reads TGTGCCAGCTCACCAGCAGCAATGAACACTGAAGCTTTCTTT. Amino acid sequence: CASSPAAMNTEAFF.

The J gene is TRBJ1-4, the V gene TRBV4-3; 10 nucleotides line up with TRBD1. Trimming removed 6 bases from V and 13 bases from J; junction bases left unmatched: 8. Looked up from germline, CDR1 is LGHNA and CDR2 is YSLEER. The CDR3 has 13 amino acids. CDR3 sequence (DNA): TGCGCCAGCAGTCTACAGAGGGACAGGGGACTGTTTTTT. Protein sequence: CASSLQRDRGLFF.

V and J are TRBV10-3 and TRBJ2-5; no clear D. The CDR3 covers 17 residues. From germline, CDR1 is ENHRY and CDR2 SYGVKD. V was cut by 2 bases and J by 3 bases, with 19 bases left in between. The CDR3 DNA reads as TGTGCCATCAGTGAGACCGAAGACGGTTCGGAAAAAGAGACCCAGTACTTC. Amino acid sequence: CAISETEDGSEKETQYF.

The gene calls are TRBV9 and TRBJ2-3; no reliable D call. CDR1 is SGDLS and CDR2 is YYNGEE in the germline V gene. CDR3 size: 13 residues. Between the trimmed V and J ends, which lost 3 bases and 4 bases, there was a span of 9 bases. CDR3 region: CASSAGYADTQYF. In DNA form, the CDR3 reads TGTGCCAGCAGCGCAGGTTACGCAGATACGCAGTATTTT.

The chain carries TRBV11-2 and TRBJ2-1; tentatively, D is TRBD1 (6 bases). Germline V gene data show CDR1 as SGHAT and CDR2 as FQNNGV. This CDR3 is 12 amino acids long. Trimming shortened V by 4 bases and J by 10 bases, and 11 bases separated the two germline ends. The CDR3 DNA sequence: TGTGCCAGCAGCTCCACAGGGTTCGAGCAGTTCTTC. Its translation: CASSSTGFEQFF. Variable domain in full (rest from reference TRBV11-2 and TRBJ2-1): EAGVAQSPRYKIIEKRQSVAFWCNPISGHATLYWYQQILGQGPKLLIQFQNNGVVDDSQLPKDRFSAERLKGVDSTLKIQPAKLEDSAVYLCASSSTGFEQFFGPGTRLTVL.

This rearrangement joins TRBV30 to TRBJ1-5, with 8 bases fitting TRBD1. V lost 5 bases, J lost 7 bases, and 7 bases stayed unmatched. The CDR3 contains 13 residues. Germline values: CDR1 GTSNPN, CDR2 SVGIG (reference sequence). DNA of the CDR3: TGTGCCTGGGAAACAGGGGGAGGACAGCCCCAGCATTTT. It yields the protein CAWETGGGQPQHF.

The CDR3 region is CASSLQTSTDTQYF. DNA for the CDR3: TGTGCCAGCAGCCTTCAAACTAGCACAGATACGCAGTATTTT. The chain joins TRBV7-2 to TRBJ2-3; D is uncertain. The V end lost 5 bases, the J end lost 0 bases, and 9 bases lay between the germline ends. The V gene's germline CDR1 is SGHTA and CDR2 FQGNSA. CDR3 length: 14 residues. Together with reference TRBV7-2 and TRBJ2-3, the CDR3 gives the full variable domain: GAGVSQSPSNKVTEKGKDVELRCDPISGHTALYWYRQSLGQGLEFLIYFQGNSAPDKSGLPSDRFSAERTGGSVSTLTIQRTQQEDSAVYLCASSLQTSTDTQYFGPGTRLTVL.

This chain uses TRBV18 with TRBJ2-7, with 11 bases aligning to TRBD2. The CDR3 has 16 residues. Trimming cost V 2 bases and J 2 bases; bases outside gene matches: 5. Germline lookup yields CDR1 KGHSH and CDR2 LQKENI. CDR3 residues: CASSPYIAGGTYEQYF. Written as DNA, the CDR3 is TGTGCCAGCTCACCATATATAGCGGGAGGGACCTACGAGCAGTACTTC.

The V call is TRBV29-1, the J call TRBJ2-1; 8 bases align to TRBD1. The CDR3 runs 15 residues. In germline, CDR1 is SQVTM, CDR2 ANQGSEA. Unmatched junction bases numbered 7, after V lost 4 bases and J lost 2 bases. Here the CDR3 reads CSVGLGQGAYNEQFF. CDR3 bases: TGCAGCGTTGGTCTCGGACAGGGAGCCTACAATGAGCAGTTCTTC.

This chain links TRBV28 with TRBJ1-1; D is unclear. Germline assignment: CDR1 MDHEN and CDR2 SYDVKM. The CDR3 extends over 9 amino acids. The V gene lost 8 bases and the J gene lost 12 bases, with 10 bases spanning the gap. As DNA, the CDR3 is TGTGCCAGCGGTCTTACGTCTTTCTTT. It yields the protein CASGLTSFF.

The genes are TRBV27 and TRBJ2-1, with 11 positions matching TRBD2. CDR1 and CDR2 (germline): MNHEY, SMNVEV (reference sequence). The CDR3 loop spans 14 amino acids. J was trimmed by 5 bases and V by 10 bases; bases with no gene match: 7. The CDR3 spells CATMTSGMDNEQFF. The CDR3 DNA reads as TGTGCCACCATGACTAGCGGGATGGACAATGAGCAGTTCTTC.

Note on this clone: The identical CDR3 is also encoded by other nucleotide sequences in the sample. The chain joins TRBV27 to TRBJ1-5, with D unclear. The CDR3 is 14 residues long. V shed 3 bases and J shed 1 base, with 7 bases lying between them. The germline V gene encodes CDR1 MNHEY and CDR2 SMNVEV (reference sequence). CDR3: CASSLGRSNQPQHF. The CDR3 coding sequence is TGTGCCAGCAGTTTGGGGAGAAGCAATCAGCCCCAGCATTTT.

The V call is TRBV24-1, the J call TRBJ2-1, with D hard to call. Germline values: CDR1 KGHDR, CDR2 SFDVKD. The CDR3 covers 15 residues. V was shortened by 9 bases and J by 0 bases, with 14 bases between the two germline ends. The CDR3 nucleotides are TGTGCCACCGCCCGCCGCAGAAGCTCCTACAATGAGCAGTTCTTC. Its protein is CATARRRSSYNEQFF.

The J gene is TRBJ1-3, the V gene TRBV19; D gene ambiguous. V was shortened by 6 bases and J by 2 bases, with 8 bases between the two germline ends. Germline CDR1 LNHDA, CDR2 SQIVND (reference sequence). The CDR3 has 13 amino acids. The CDR3 nucleotides read TGTGCCAGTAGGGCAGCGGCTGGAAACACCATATATTTT. This gives the protein CASRAAAGNTIYF.

This chain connects TRBV6-2 or TRBV6-3 to TRBJ2-4; D might be TRBD2 (6 bases). The CDR3 has 12 amino acids. V dropped 5 bases and J dropped 13 bases, with 15 bases sitting between them. Germline assignment: CDR1 MNHEY and CDR2 SVGEGT. The CDR3 is CASSPTGTDQYF. DNA for the CDR3: TGTGCCAGCAGTCCGACCGGGACTGACCAGTACTTC.